These 10 T cell receptor beta chains came from one sample sequenced in a study of T cells expressing NK-cell markers. TCRdb reprocessed the 5' RACE reads and keeps a single row for each CDR3 protein, giving no DNA. The sample features 140,000 to 150,000 distinct CDR3 sequences, with roughly 12% in its top ten. Sequenced: blood T cells: a sorted CD56 or NKG2C T cell subset, CD4+ or CD8+ T cells, or bulk PBMC T cells (not recorded which). These receptors all stem from a man younger than 35 in good health.

The V gene is TRBV6-2 or TRBV6-3, the J gene TRBJ2-1; TCRdb outputs TRBD1, but without DNA this stays unchecked. The germline gives CDR1 MNHEY, CDR2 SVGEGT. CDR3 length: 16 amino acids. The CDR3 is CASSYSQGLLGNEQFF.

This chain uses TRBV9 with TRBJ1-2; the D gene TCRdb calls, TRBD1, cannot be checked with no DNA. Germline values: CDR1 SGDLS, CDR2 YYNGEE. The CDR3 length is 12 residues. The CDR3 protein is CASSGLDRGYTF.

The gene calls are TRBV6-2 or TRBV6-3 and TRBJ2-1; TCRdb proposes TRBD1, but this gene call is untestable without DNA. This CDR3 is built from 21 residues. CDR1 and CDR2 (germline): MNHEY, SVGEGT. The CDR3 sequence: CASSYSSLGQGGLDAYNEQFF.

This chain uses TRBV12-3 or TRBV12-4 with TRBJ2-1; TCRdb calls TRBD1, which cannot be checked without DNA. The CDR3 has 14 amino acids. This CDR3 is CASSFYGRGDEQFF.

CDR3 in amino acids: CASSRSTEAFF. The chain uses TRBV12-3 or TRBV12-4 and TRBJ1-1. The CDR3 totals 11 residues.

The CDR3 loop is CASSQPLGETQYF. This chain links TRBV4-2 with TRBJ2-5. Per germline, CDR1 LGHNA and CDR2 YNFKEQ. The CDR3 consists of 13 residues.

The chain employs TRBV4-2 and TRBJ2-1; checking the TCRdb D call of TRBD1 is not possible without DNA. In germline, CDR1 is LGHNA, CDR2 YNFKEQ. This CDR3 contains 16 residues. CDR3 loop: CASSQEGTGSYNEQFF.

The rearrangement joins TRBV11-2 to TRBJ2-5; TCRdb's assignment of TRBD1 cannot be checked, as there is no DNA. In germline, CDR1 is SGHAT, CDR2 FQNNGV. CDR3 length: 16 residues. The CDR3: CASSIKGQAIWETQYF.

The CDR3 sequence: CAIKQREGYNEQFF. The chain combines TRBV10-3 with TRBJ2-1; TCRdb's D call of TRBD2 is untestable without DNA. Germline V CDR1 and CDR2: ENHRY, SYGVKD. CDR3 size: 14 residues.

The chain recombines TRBV7-8 with TRBJ2-5; lacking DNA, the TRBD2 call made by TCRdb goes unchecked. Per germline, CDR1 SGHVS and CDR2 FQNEAQ. CDR3 size: 15 residues. CDR3 residues: CASSDRGRSGETQYF.